Listed here are 20 T cell receptor beta chains from one sample, sequenced in a study of long-term antiretroviral therapy in people with HIV. Sequencing relied on immunoSEQ assay v3.0, run at survey level. Sequencing was performed with immunoSEQ multiplex PCR; in TCRdb, only in-frame clones are kept and a portion is missing. There are about 31,000 clones in the sample; roughly three quarters occur only once, and 3.2% lies in the top ten. The sequencing used unsorted PBMCs, collected 1.9 years after starting antiretroviral therapy. All receptors come from a man aged 18 to 30 with HIV.

The rearrangement joins TRBV18 to TRBJ2-5; 7 bases agree with TRBD2. The CDR3 totals 14 residues. Trimming at V came to 3 bases and at J to 9 bases, leaving 10 bases not matched to a gene. Germline V lookup: CDR1 KGHSH, CDR2 LQKENI. CDR3 in DNA: TGTGCCAGCTCACCGTATACAGGACTAGGGTCCCAGTACTTC. Protein product: CASSPYTGLGSQYF.

CDR3 in DNA: TGTGCCAGCAGCGGGGACAGTAACTATGGCTACACCTTC. Its protein product is CASSGDSNYGYTF. The chain has TRBV5-4 and TRBJ1-2; TRBD1 aligns across 7 bases. The CDR3 loop spans 13 amino acids. Germline CDR1 reads SGHNT; CDR2 reads YYREEE (reference sequence). Trimming took 4 bases from V and 1 from J; bases not matched to a gene: 1.

The chain couples TRBV6-1 to TRBJ1-1, with TRBD1 matching 10 bases. Per germline, CDR1 MNHNS and CDR2 SASEGT. The CDR3 length is 14 residues. After removal of 8 bases from V and 1 base from J, the junction contained 4 bases not matched to a gene. The CDR3 sequence: CASRQGAGNTEAFF. The CDR3 DNA reads as TGTGCCAGCCGACAGGGGGCAGGGAACACTGAAGCTTTCTTT.

V usage is TRBV19 and J usage is TRBJ1-5; D gene uncertain. Germline V lookup: CDR1 LNHDA, CDR2 SQIVND (reference sequence). Trimming shortened V by 10 bases and J by 4 bases, and 5 bases separated the two germline ends. The CDR3 runs to 10 residues. The CDR3 DNA follows: TGTGCCAACGCGAATCAGCCCCAGCATTTT. Amino acid sequence: CANANQPQHF.

This clone was counted a few times. The V call is TRBV19, the J call TRBJ1-5, with no clear D. V lost 2 bases to trimming and J lost 5 bases, with 7 bases between them. The CDR3 contains 13 residues. CDR1 is LNHDA, CDR2 SQIVND, per germline (reference sequence). CDR3 in amino acids: CASSIQADQPQHF. The CDR3 DNA reads TGTGCCAGTAGTATACAGGCAGATCAGCCCCAGCATTTT. Full variable domain (missing parts from reference TRBV19 and TRBJ1-5): DGGITQSPKYLFRKEGQNVTLSCEQNLNHDAMYWYRQDPGQGLRLIYYSQIVNDFQKGDIAEGYSVSREKKESFPLTVTSAQKNPTAFYLCASSIQADQPQHFGDGTRLSIL.

This clone was found a few times. The genes are TRBV30 and TRBJ1-2; D is perhaps TRBD1 (6 bases). Looked up from germline, CDR1 is GTSNPN and CDR2 is SVGIG (reference sequence). This CDR3 contains 13 residues. V lost 3 bases, J lost 4 bases, and 12 bases lay in between. The CDR3 protein is CAWSRGGSYGYTF. The CDR3 DNA is TGTGCCTGGAGCCGAGGGGGGTCCTATGGCTACACCTTC.

The chain combines TRBV7-9 with TRBJ2-3, with TRBD1 matching 8 bases. Germline assignment: CDR1 SEHNR and CDR2 FQNEAQ (reference sequence). The CDR3 has 15 amino acids. The V segment lost 7 bases and the J segment 5 bases; nucleotides outside the gene matches: 11. The CDR3 nucleotides read TGTGCCAGCACCCTAGGACAGGGAAAAGAAGATACGCAGTATTTT. It codes for CASTLGQGKEDTQYF.

J is TRBJ1-2 and V is TRBV19, with D perhaps TRBD1 (5 bases). This CDR3 spans 17 amino acids. Trimming left V 8 bases short and J 7 bases short, with 29 bases between. CDR1 is LNHDA, CDR2 SQIVND, per germline (reference sequence). The CDR3 coding sequence is TGTGCCAGTGTCGCTGAAGACAGCAGGGTACTTTCACGTGGCTACACCTTC. It is translated as CASVAEDSRVLSRGYTF.

The table lists this clone with a count of one. The chain couples TRBV9 to TRBJ2-1, with 7 bases that match TRBD2. Germline-derived CDR1 and CDR2 are SGDLS and YYNGEE. V was pared by 0 bases and J by 9 bases, with 9 bases of the junction left unmatched. The CDR3 has 15 residues. The DNA for the CDR3 is TGTGCCAGCAGCGTAGTTCCCGCGGGGGTTGGTGAGCAGTTCTTC. Protein product: CASSVVPAGVGEQFF.

The chain combines TRBV5-1 with TRBJ1-1, with 9 positions matching TRBD1. With V trimmed by 0 bases and J by 4 bases, 7 bases remained unmatched. CDR1 and CDR2 from the germline V gene are SGHRS and YFSETQ. The CDR3 sequence is 16 residues long. The CDR3 bases are TGCGCCAGCAGCTTGGGACAGGGGGGGCCCCCCACTGAAGCTTTCTTT. This gives the protein CASSLGQGGPPTEAFF. The full variable domain, with the rest looked up from reference TRBV5-1 and TRBJ1-1, is KAGVTQTPRYLIKTRGQQVTLSCSPISGHRSVSWYQQTPGQGLQFLFEYFSETQRNKGNFPGRFSGRQFSNSRSEMNVSTLELGDSALYLCASSLGQGGPPTEAFFGQGTRLTVV.

The chain has TRBV5-1 and TRBJ1-2, with D tentatively TRBD1 (5 bases). Germline V gene data show CDR1 as SGHRS and CDR2 as YFSETQ. V was shortened by 5 bases and J by 7 bases, with 15 bases between the two germline ends. The CDR3 consists of 13 residues. The CDR3 DNA sequence: TGCGCCAGCAGAGCCAGGGTGGAGAGTGGCTACACCTTC. It encodes CASRARVESGYTF. Together with reference TRBV5-1 and TRBJ1-2, the CDR3 gives the full variable domain: KAGVTQTPRYLIKTRGQQVTLSCSPISGHRSVSWYQQTPGQGLQFLFEYFSETQRNKGNFPGRFSGRQFSNSRSEMNVSTLELGDSALYLCASRARVESGYTFGSGTRLTVV.

V gene TRBV11-1 combines with J gene TRBJ2-2, with TRBD2 as a possible D gene (6 bases). V gave up 2 bases and J gave up 3 bases, with 7 bases separating them. The length of the CDR3 is 14 residues. The germline CDR1 and CDR2 sequences are SGHAT and FQDESV (reference sequence). The CDR3 spells CASSLTSYTGELFF. CDR3 nucleotides: TGTGCCAGCAGCTTAACTAGCTACACCGGGGAGCTGTTTTTT.

This clone was detected a few times. V and J are TRBV4-1 and TRBJ2-1, with D perhaps TRBD1 (5 bases). V gave up 0 bases and J gave up 3 bases, with 6 bases separating them. The CDR3 spans 14 residues. From germline, CDR1 is MGHRA and CDR2 YSYEKL. CDR3 sequence reads: CASSQDDSYNEQFF. The CDR3 DNA sequence: TGCGCCAGCAGCCAAGATGACAGCTACAATGAGCAGTTCTTC.

The rearrangement uses TRBV7-9 and TRBJ1-2, with TRBD1 matching 7 bases. Germline assignment: CDR1 SEHNR and CDR2 FQNEAQ (reference sequence). The CDR3 extends over 14 amino acids. V trimming: 4 bases; J trimming: 4 bases; junction bases outside the gene matches: 6. CDR3 residues: CASSSSRDSYGYTF. CDR3 sequence (DNA): TGTGCCAGCAGCTCCTCCCGGGACAGCTATGGCTACACCTTC.

This chain links TRBV7-6 with TRBJ1-5, with D possibly matching TRBD1 (5 bases). Germline-derived CDR1 and CDR2 are SGHVS and FNYEAQ. The CDR3 consists of 14 residues. V was shortened by 2 bases and J by 7 bases, with 12 bases between the two germline ends. As DNA, the CDR3 is TGTGCCAGCAGCTTATATGCAGGGCCCCAGCCCCAGCATTTT. It translates to CASSLYAGPQPQHF. Drawing the rest from reference TRBV7-6 and TRBJ1-5, the complete variable domain is GAGVSQSPRYKVTKRGQDVALRCDPISGHVSLYWYRQALGQGPEFLTYFNYEAQQDKSGLPNDRFSAERPEGSISTLTIQRTEQRDSAMYRCASSLYAGPQPQHFGDGTRLSIL.

The chain carries TRBV5-6 and TRBJ2-2; D gene ambiguous. The V gene lost 4 bases and the J gene lost 6 bases, with 7 bases spanning the gap. The CDR3 is 12 residues long. Germline CDR1 and CDR2: SGHDT and YYEEEE. The CDR3 sequence: CASSLQAGELFF. CDR3 coding DNA: TGTGCCAGCAGCCTTCAGGCCGGGGAGCTGTTTTTT.

The DNA of the CDR3 is TGTGCCACCACAGGGTTTCGGCTGAACACCGGGGAGCTGTTTTTT. Amino acids: CATTGFRLNTGELFF. V gene TRBV6-1 combines with J gene TRBJ2-2, with D tentatively TRBD1 (6 bases). Trimming removed 10 bases from V and 1 base from J, with 16 bases in between. The CDR3 covers 15 residues. In germline, CDR1 is MNHNS, CDR2 SASEGT.

The genes are TRBV7-3 and TRBJ1-2; TRBD1 is a possible D gene (5 bases). The CDR3 sequence is 12 residues long. Germline values: CDR1 SGHTA, CDR2 FQGTGA. The V end was cut by 4 bases, the J end by 14 bases, with 17 bases between. CDR3 in DNA: TGTGCCAGCAGCTCTACCAACGGGGCCCTGACCTTC. It encodes CASSSTNGALTF.

This clone turned up a few times. The CDR3 loop reads CASSPVAQNTEAFF. The CDR3 DNA follows: TGTGCCAGCTCACCAGTCGCCCAGAACACTGAAGCTTTCTTT. The chain has TRBV18 and TRBJ1-1; D ambiguous. Germline-derived CDR1 and CDR2 are KGHSH and LQKENI. Trimming stripped 2 bases from V and 1 base from J, with 8 bases between. This CDR3 spans 14 amino acids.

The rearrangement joins TRBV4-1 to TRBJ1-4, with no clear D. CDR1 is MGHRA, CDR2 YSYEKL, per germline. V shed 7 bases and J shed 0 bases, with 9 bases lying between them. The CDR3 sequence is 14 residues long. In DNA, the CDR3 is TGCGCCAGCAAGTCGACTGCAACTAATGAAAAACTGTTTTTT. Protein: CASKSTATNEKLFF.